A single sample is the source of the 8 T cell receptor beta chains below, sequenced in a study of CD8 T cells in ankylosing spondylitis. MiXCR was run by TCRdb on the 5' RACE reads, yielding one entry per CDR3 protein. This table holds some 52,000 distinct CDR3 sequences, approximately 8% found once. The sequencing sample was made of blood, either unsorted or a sorted T cell fraction (not recorded which). The receptors here all came from a female donor with ankylosing spondylitis or in good health (not recorded which).

This clonotype has ten or more counts. The CDR3 region is CASRGQATTEAFF. The CDR3 DNA follows: TGTGCCAGCAGAGGACAGGCTACCACTGAAGCTTTCTTT. J is TRBJ1-1 and V is TRBV12-3 or TRBV12-4, with TRBD1 identical over 7 bases. The junction had 5 bases not matched to a gene; V was cut back by 6 bases and J by 4 bases. This CDR3 has 13 residues.

This clonotype was observed many times. The CDR3 nucleotides read TGTGCCAGCGGGGGGATAATCAATGAGCAGTTCTTC. Amino acid sequence: CASGGIINEQFF. This chain joins TRBV6-1 and TRBJ2-1; tentatively, D is TRBD2 (6 bases). CDR3 length equals 12 residues. Trimming left V 8 bases short and J 6 bases short, with 11 bases between. CDR1 and CDR2 (germline): MNHNS, SASEGT.

This clonotype showed up just a few times. The genes are TRBV3-1 and TRBJ1-2; D ambiguous. This CDR3 is 15 amino acids long. Trimming removed 4 bases from V and 1 base from J, with 13 bases in between. Per the germline V gene, CDR1 is LGHDT and CDR2 is YNNKEL (reference sequence). The CDR3 spells CASSPTRTINYGYTF. Written as DNA, the CDR3 is TGTGCCAGCAGCCCCACCCGGACGATTAACTATGGCTACACCTTC.

This clonotype was seen at least ten times. V usage is TRBV10-2 and J usage is TRBJ1-2, with TRBD1 matching over 7 bases. Unmatched junction bases numbered 6, after V lost 7 bases and J lost 1 base. The CDR3 length is 14 residues. Germline loops: CDR1 WSHSY, CDR2 SAAADI. CDR3 DNA sequence: TGCGCCAGCACTTGGGACAGACTTAACTATGGCTACACCTTC. It is translated as CASTWDRLNYGYTF.

This chain links TRBV3-1 with TRBJ2-7; D remains unclear. The CDR3 covers 16 residues. Germline CDR1 LGHDT, CDR2 YNNKEL (reference sequence). V lost 0 bases and J 6 bases, leaving 18 bases between the germline ends. This CDR3 is CASSQDQAGPTGEQYF. The CDR3 DNA reads as TGTGCCAGCAGCCAAGATCAGGCAGGACCGACGGGCGAGCAGTACTTC.

This clonotype was recorded many times. This chain links TRBV5-5 with TRBJ1-2; D call uncertain. There are 17 residues in the CDR3. V lost 4 bases and J 0 bases, leaving 19 bases between the germline ends. Germline CDR1 SGHKS, CDR2 YYEKEE (reference sequence). Here the CDR3 reads CASSLLNHLGANYGYTF. CDR3 DNA: TGTGCCAGCAGCCTTCTAAATCACCTGGGTGCTAACTATGGCTACACCTTC.

This clonotype appeared many times. This chain joins TRBV19 and TRBJ1-5; 10 bases align to TRBD1. This CDR3 has 18 amino acids. Germline assignment: CDR1 LNHDA and CDR2 SQIVND (reference sequence). Trimming removed 4 bases from V and 4 bases from J; junction bases left unmatched: 13. The CDR3 DNA reads as TGTGCCAGTAGTACAAAGACAGGGGGCACAAGGGCTAATCAGCCCCAGCATTTT. Its protein product is CASSTKTGGTRANQPQHF.

This clonotype appeared many times. J is TRBJ2-3 and V is TRBV10-3; D not certain. There are 11 residues in the CDR3. V was trimmed by 2 bases and J by 5 bases, leaving 2 bases between them. Germline V gives CDR1 ENHRY, CDR2 SYGVKD. The CDR3 nucleotides read TGTGCCATCAGTGAGCAAGATACGCAGTATTTT. The encoded protein is CAISEQDTQYF.